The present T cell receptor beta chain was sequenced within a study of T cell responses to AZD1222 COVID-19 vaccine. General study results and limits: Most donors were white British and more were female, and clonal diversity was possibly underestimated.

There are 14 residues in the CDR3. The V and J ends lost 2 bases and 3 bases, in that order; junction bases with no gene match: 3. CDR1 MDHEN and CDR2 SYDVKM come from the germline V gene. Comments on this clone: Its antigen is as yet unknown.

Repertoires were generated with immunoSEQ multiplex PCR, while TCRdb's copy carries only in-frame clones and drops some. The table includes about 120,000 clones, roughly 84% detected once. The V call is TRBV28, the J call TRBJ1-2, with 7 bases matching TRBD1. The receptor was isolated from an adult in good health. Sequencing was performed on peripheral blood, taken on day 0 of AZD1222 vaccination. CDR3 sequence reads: CASSLLGTDYGYTF. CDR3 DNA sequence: TGTGCCAGCAGTTTACTTGGGACAGACTATGGCTACACCTTC.